These 30 T cell receptor beta chains were sequenced from one sample in a study of T cell changes during pregnancy in multiple sclerosis. Sequencing used immunoSEQ multiplex PCR; TCRdb keeps in-frame clones, though not all of them. The sample includes 50,000 or so clones, more than 85% of them seen just once. This specimen was peripheral blood, taken after pregnancy. The receptor set was obtained from a female donor in good health, enrolled as a control in a pregnancy study.

This chain links TRBV15 with TRBJ2-5, with D possibly being TRBD1 (6 bases). The V end lost 0 bases, the J end lost 5 bases, and 7 bases lay between the germline ends. Germline V CDR1 and CDR2: LNHNV, YYDKDF (reference sequence). The CDR3 is 13 residues long. The CDR3 DNA is TGTGCCACCAGCAGAGATCAGGGGGAGACCCAGTACTTC. Residues: CATSRDQGETQYF.

The CDR3 spells CASSRDTMNTEAFF. CDR3 coding DNA: TGTGCCAGCAGCCGGGACACCATGAACACTGAAGCTTTCTTT. This chain connects TRBV5-4 to TRBJ1-1; weak D call: TRBD1 (6 bases). The CDR3 is 14 amino acids. Per germline, CDR1 SGHNT and CDR2 YYREEE (reference sequence). V was shortened by 4 bases and J by 0 bases, with 10 bases between the two germline ends.

V and J are TRBV15 and TRBJ1-2; weak D call: TRBD1 (5 bases). V shed 5 bases and J shed 6 bases, with 16 bases lying between them. CDR3 length: 14 residues. Germline CDR1 reads LNHNV; CDR2 reads YYDKDF (reference sequence). This CDR3 reads CATSPGGVGHGYTF. In nucleotides, the CDR3 is TGTGCCACCAGCCCGGGGGGGGTGGGTCATGGCTACACCTTC. The full variable domain, with the rest looked up from reference TRBV15 and TRBJ1-2, is DAMVIQNPRYQVTQFGKPVTLSCSQTLNHNVMYWYQQKSSQAPKLLFHYYDKDFNNEADTPDNFQSRRPNTSFCFLDIRSPGLGDTAMYLCATSPGGVGHGYTFGSGTRLTVV.

This clone was recorded only once. This chain links TRBV5-5 with TRBJ2-7, with 9 bases aligning to TRBD2. Losses at the gene ends were 4 bases for V and 1 base for J; bases not matched to a gene: 6. The CDR3 extends over 15 amino acids. CDR1 SGHKS and CDR2 YYEKEE come from the germline V gene (reference sequence). The CDR3 region has the DNA TGTGCCAGCAGCCCCTGGGCGGGGGGGTCCTACGAGCAGTACTTC. Protein product: CASSPWAGGSYEQYF.

The chain has TRBV14 and TRBJ2-7; 7 nucleotides match TRBD2. The CDR3 is 15 amino acids. V trimming: 3 bases; J trimming: 0 bases; junction bases outside the gene matches: 5. Germline-derived CDR1 and CDR2 are SGHDN and FVKESK. This CDR3 reads CASSQQAGYSYEQYF. CDR3 nucleotides: TGTGCCAGCAGCCAGCAAGCGGGGTACTCCTACGAGCAGTACTTC.

The sample holds one count of this clone. The chain combines TRBV12-5 with TRBJ2-1; D remains ambiguous. This CDR3 is 13 amino acids long. The V end was cut by 7 bases, the J end by 1 base, with 8 bases between. The germline gives CDR1 LGHNT, CDR2 FRNRAP. The CDR3 here is CASALGSYNEQFF. The CDR3 DNA reads as TGTGCTAGTGCCCTCGGGTCCTACAATGAGCAGTTCTTC.

The chain carries TRBV4-1 and TRBJ2-6; D perhaps matches TRBD1 (6 bases). The V gene's germline CDR1 is MGHRA and CDR2 YSYEKL. The CDR3 length is 18 residues. Trimming pared 4 bases from V and 1 base from J, leaving 17 bases between. The CDR3 nucleotides are TGCGCCAGCAGCCCCGCGGACAGCAGTTTTTCTGGGGCCAACGTCCTGACTTTC. It is translated as CASSPADSSFSGANVLTF.

The rearrangement joins TRBV13 to TRBJ1-1; 7 nucleotides align to TRBD1. Germline V gene lookup returns CDR1 PRHDT and CDR2 FYEKMQ (reference sequence). V was clipped by 0 bases and J by 5 bases; unmatched bases: 3. The CDR3 loop spans 14 amino acids. The CDR3 DNA reads TGTGCCAGCAGCTTAGGGACAGGGAGGACTGAAGCTTTCTTT. It is translated as CASSLGTGRTEAFF.

This clone appeared once. The chain uses TRBV25-1 and TRBJ2-3; 9 bases map to TRBD1. Trimming cost V 8 bases and J 3 bases; bases outside gene matches: 6. The length of the CDR3 is 14 residues. The germline V gene encodes CDR1 MGHDK and CDR2 SYGVNS. The CDR3 DNA is TGTGCCAGCCGGGGACAGGGTGGAACAGATACGCAGTATTTT. It translates to CASRGQGGTDTQYF.

V and J are TRBV27 and TRBJ1-2; TRBD1 agrees at 9 bases. Looked up from germline, CDR1 is MNHEY and CDR2 is SMNVEV (reference sequence). Trimming at V came to 5 bases and at J to 5 bases, leaving 9 bases not matched to a gene. The CDR3 is made up of 15 amino acids. This chain's CDR3 is CASSPGTGIRYGYTF. The CDR3, as DNA: TGTGCCAGCAGTCCCGGGACAGGGATTCGGTATGGCTACACCTTC.

The chain carries TRBV5-1 and TRBJ1-2; 9 nucleotides align to TRBD1. Trimming took 0 bases from V and 4 from J; bases not matched to a gene: 7. CDR3 length: 16 amino acids. Germline CDR1 and CDR2: SGHRS and YFSETQ. The CDR3 spells CASSLAPDRGRYGYTF. Here the CDR3 DNA reads TGCGCCAGCAGCTTGGCCCCGGACAGGGGACGCTATGGCTACACCTTC.

This chain uses TRBV6-5 with TRBJ1-1; D not resolved. In germline, CDR1 is MNHEY, CDR2 SVGAGI. V shed 6 bases and J shed 3 bases, with 14 bases lying between them. The CDR3 has 14 residues. The CDR3 coding sequence is TGTGCCAGCAGCCCTGGGCGGGGTTACACTGAAGCTTTCTTT. It specifies CASSPGRGYTEAFF.

This clone came up a few times. This chain joins TRBV2 and TRBJ1-5, with 7 bases matching TRBD1. Losses at the gene ends were 4 bases for V and 4 bases for J; bases not matched to a gene: 10. The CDR3 totals 16 residues. CDR1 and CDR2 (germline): SNHLY, FYNNEI. CDR3 DNA sequence: TGTGCCAGCAGTGCCAGCAGGGGGTTATGGAATCAGCCCCAGCATTTT. It translates to CASSASRGLWNQPQHF.

This clone was counted between two and nine times. This rearrangement joins TRBV6-4 to TRBJ1-6; 11 nucleotides match TRBD1. The germline V gene encodes CDR1 MRHNA and CDR2 SNTAGT. The CDR3 consists of 14 residues. Trimming cost V 2 bases and J 9 bases; bases outside gene matches: 0. Here the CDR3 reads CASSDGQGASPLHF. The CDR3 DNA sequence: TGTGCCAGCAGTGACGGACAGGGGGCTTCACCCCTCCACTTT.

A single count supports this clone. A junction boundary mismatches the germline segment, possibly from a read error. The chain combines TRBV7-7 with TRBJ1-1, with a tentative D call TRBD1 (5 bases). CDR3 length: 13 residues. Germline V lookup: CDR1 SSHAT, CDR2 FNYEAQ (reference sequence). CDR3 bases: TGTGCTAGCAGCTTATCGGGGGACACTGAAGCTTTCTTT. Residues: CASSLSGDTEAFF.

The chain joins TRBV19 to TRBJ2-1; 7 nucleotides align to TRBD2. Germline CDR1 LNHDA, CDR2 SQIVND (reference sequence). V was clipped by 6 bases and J by 3 bases; unmatched bases: 5. This CDR3 has 14 residues. The CDR3 sequence: CASRSGVGYNEQFF. The CDR3 coding sequence is TGTGCCAGTAGGAGCGGGGTCGGCTACAATGAGCAGTTCTTC.

The chain combines TRBV15 with TRBJ2-2; TRBD1 matches at 7 bases. This CDR3 spans 17 amino acids. CDR1 is LNHNV and CDR2 is YYDKDF in the germline V gene (reference sequence). The V and J ends lost 3 bases and 2 bases, in that order; junction bases with no gene match: 9. The CDR3 is CATSSPTGAGNTGELFF. The CDR3 nucleotides are TGTGCCACCAGCAGCCCCACAGGGGCGGGTAACACCGGGGAGCTGTTTTTT.

The chain recombines TRBV27 with TRBJ1-1; 9 bases line up with TRBD1. The CDR3 runs to 16 residues. The trim removed 7 bases at V and 1 base at J, leaving 10 bases unmatched. Germline CDR1 reads MNHEY; CDR2 reads SMNVEV (reference sequence). The CDR3 DNA sequence: TGTGCCAGCATCCCACGGGACAGGGTGGGGAACACTGAAGCTTTCTTT. Residues: CASIPRDRVGNTEAFF.

The genes are TRBV19 and TRBJ1-1, with 8 nucleotides matching TRBD1. This CDR3 is built from 15 residues. Trimming cost V 6 bases and J 5 bases; bases outside gene matches: 11. Germline V lookup: CDR1 LNHDA, CDR2 SQIVND (reference sequence). The CDR3 region has the DNA TGTGCCAGTAGAAGGGGGACAGGAGGCAGGACTGAAGCTTTCTTT. Residues: CASRRGTGGRTEAFF.

V gene TRBV23-1 combines with J gene TRBJ2-7, with D possibly being TRBD1 (5 bases). TRBV23-1 is annotated as an ORF whose role is uncertain. The length of the CDR3 is 16 residues. The V end lost 4 bases, the J end lost 5 bases, and 21 bases lay between the germline ends. CDR3 bases: TGCGCCAGCAGTCGGGAACAGGATCACCGTATCAACGAGCAGTACTTC. Amino acid sequence: CASSREQDHRINEQYF.

The gene calls are TRBV6-1 and TRBJ1-5; 9 nucleotides line up with TRBD1. This CDR3 spans 18 amino acids. Trimming at V came to 2 bases and at J to 6 bases, leaving 14 bases not matched to a gene. Germline V gives CDR1 MNHNS, CDR2 SASEGT. CDR3 sequence reads: CASSERGTGSMRVQPQHF. In DNA, the CDR3 is TGTGCCAGCAGTGAAAGGGGGACAGGGAGTATGCGGGTTCAGCCCCAGCATTTT.

V is TRBV6-5 and J is TRBJ1-1, with 7 bases that match TRBD1. The V gene end was trimmed by 5 bases and the J gene end by 11 bases; junction bases not matched to a gene: 8. The CDR3 extends over 12 amino acids. Per the germline V gene, CDR1 is MNHEY and CDR2 is SVGAGI. CDR3 protein: CASSRQGVWAFF. CDR3 nucleotides: TGTGCCAGCAGTCGTCAGGGGGTTTGGGCTTTCTTT.

The chain uses TRBV1 and TRBJ2-7; the listed D gene, TRBD2, was not tested against the DNA. TRBV1 is recorded as a pseudogene. There are 15 residues in the CDR3. The CDR3 nucleotides read TGCACCAGCAGCCGCCCGGGACTAGCTTCCAACGAGCAGTACTTC. It specifies CTSSRPGLASNEQYF.

J is TRBJ2-3 and V is TRBV2, with 15 nucleotides matching TRBD2. Losses at the gene ends were 4 bases for V and 2 bases for J; bases not matched to a gene: 7. This CDR3 region has 18 residues. In germline, CDR1 is SNHLY, CDR2 FYNNEI. This chain's CDR3 is CASSVGLAGGPVTDTQYF. CDR3 coding DNA: TGTGCCAGCAGTGTCGGACTAGCGGGGGGGCCGGTCACAGATACGCAGTATTTT. Together with reference TRBV2 and TRBJ2-3, the CDR3 gives the full variable domain: EPEVTQTPSHQVTQMGQEVILRCVPISNHLYFYWYRQILGQKVEFLVSFYNNEISEKSEIFDDQFSVERPDGSNFTLKIRSTKLEDSAMYFCASSVGLAGGPVTDTQYFGPGTRLTVL.

V gene TRBV19 combines with J gene TRBJ2-7; tentative D call: TRBD1 (6 bases). Germline V gene lookup returns CDR1 LNHDA and CDR2 SQIVND (reference sequence). The length of the CDR3 is 13 residues. Trimming removed 4 bases at V and 7 bases at J, with 14 bases between. Written as DNA, the CDR3 is TGTGCCAGTAGTAGTAGCAGGGGTCGAGAGCAGTACTTC. This encodes CASSSSRGREQYF.

The chain uses TRBV28 and TRBJ1-2; 9 bases match TRBD1. The CDR3 is 16 amino acids. Germline-derived CDR1 and CDR2 are MDHEN and SYDVKM. V gave up 7 bases and J gave up 4 bases; unmatched junction bases: 13. The CDR3 nucleotides are TGTGCCAGCACCAAATTAACAGGGGGCTTCGGCTATGGCTACACCTTC. Translation gives CASTKLTGGFGYGYTF.

The chain couples TRBV5-5 to TRBJ2-5; TRBD2 aligns across 8 bases. This CDR3 comprises 15 residues. The V gene end was trimmed by 4 bases and the J gene end by 1 base; junction bases not matched to a gene: 6. The V gene's germline CDR1 is SGHKS and CDR2 YYEKEE (reference sequence). Here the CDR3 reads CASSQDRGGQETQYF. The DNA for the CDR3 is TGTGCCAGCAGCCAAGATCGGGGGGGCCAAGAGACCCAGTACTTC. Full variable domain (remainder filled in from reference TRBV5-5 and TRBJ2-5): DAGVTQSPTHLIKTRGQQVTLRCSPISGHKSVSWYQQVLGQGPQFIFQYYEKEERGRGNFPDRFSARQFPNYSSELNVNALLLGDSALYLCASSQDRGGQETQYFGPGTRLLVL.

V is TRBV4-2 and J is TRBJ2-7; the D is unclear. The V gene lost 0 bases and the J gene lost 0 bases, with 12 bases spanning the gap. The CDR3 has 16 residues. CDR1 and CDR2 (germline): LGHNA, YNFKEQ. The CDR3 nucleotides read TGTGCCAGCAGCCAAGATGCTAGTCTTAGCTCCTACGAGCAGTACTTC. Amino acids: CASSQDASLSSYEQYF.

This chain connects TRBV9 to TRBJ2-1; 8 bases line up with TRBD2. After removal of 3 bases from V and 0 bases from J, the junction contained 8 bases not matched to a gene. Germline loops: CDR1 SGDLS, CDR2 YYNGEE. The CDR3 is made up of 17 amino acids. CDR3 DNA sequence: TGTGCCAGCAGCGCAAAGCGGGAGCTAAACTCCTACAATGAGCAGTTCTTC. This gives the protein CASSAKRELNSYNEQFF.

This sequence joins TRBV15 and TRBJ1-5; 8 bases line up with TRBD1. Trimming took 2 bases from V and 2 from J; bases not matched to a gene: 8. This CDR3 contains 17 residues. In germline, CDR1 is LNHNV, CDR2 YYDKDF (reference sequence). CDR3 in amino acids: CATSRPQGATGNQPQHF. The DNA for the CDR3 is TGTGCCACCAGCAGACCCCAGGGGGCGACGGGCAATCAGCCCCAGCATTTT.